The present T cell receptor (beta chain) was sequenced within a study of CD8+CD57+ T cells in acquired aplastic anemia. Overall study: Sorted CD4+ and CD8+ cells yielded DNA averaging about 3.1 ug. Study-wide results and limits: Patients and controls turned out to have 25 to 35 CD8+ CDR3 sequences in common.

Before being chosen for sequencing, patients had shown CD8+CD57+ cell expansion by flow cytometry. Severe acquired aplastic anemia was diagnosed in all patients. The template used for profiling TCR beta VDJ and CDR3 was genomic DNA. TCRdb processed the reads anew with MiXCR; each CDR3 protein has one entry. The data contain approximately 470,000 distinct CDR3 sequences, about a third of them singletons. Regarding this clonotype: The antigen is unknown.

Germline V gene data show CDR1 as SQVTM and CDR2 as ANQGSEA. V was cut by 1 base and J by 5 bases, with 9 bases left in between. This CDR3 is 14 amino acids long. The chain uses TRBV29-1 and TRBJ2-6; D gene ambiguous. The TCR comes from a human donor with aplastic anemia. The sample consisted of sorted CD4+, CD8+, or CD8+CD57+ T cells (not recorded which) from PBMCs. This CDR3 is CSVEVGLRANVLTF. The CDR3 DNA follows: TGCAGCGTTGAAGTGGGCCTGCGGGCCAACGTCCTGACTTTC.